The 24 T cell receptor beta chains in this list originate from one sample, sequenced in a study of T cell changes during pregnancy in multiple sclerosis. Generated by immunoSEQ multiplex PCR, the TCRdb table keeps only in-frame clones and is missing some. The data show just over 40,000 clones, with over 70% seen just once and around 5.1% held by the top ten. The specimen comprised peripheral blood, sampled in the first trimester of pregnancy. Receptors were obtained from a female donor in good health, enrolled as a control in a pregnancy study.

The rearrangement uses TRBV5-1 and TRBJ2-7, with 7 positions matching TRBD1. Germline values: CDR1 SGHRS, CDR2 YFSETQ. The CDR3 covers 15 residues. V lost 0 bases and J lost 0; bases outside the gene matches: 3. The CDR3 bases are TGCGCCAGCAGCTTGGTACAGGGGAACTCCTACGAGCAGTACTTC. Its translation is CASSLVQGNSYEQYF.

This clone was recorded once. Germline and junction disagree at one end, which may indicate a read error. V and J are TRBV6-1 and TRBJ2-1; 10 bases align to TRBD2. The CDR3 extends over 15 amino acids. Per germline, CDR1 MNHNS and CDR2 SASEGT. Here the CDR3 DNA reads TGTGCCAGCAGTGAAGAGGGGAGCGGGGGGGCCAAAGTGGTCTTC. Its protein is CASSEEGSGGAKVVF.

The V call is TRBV27, the J call TRBJ1-3, with 7 bases matching TRBD1. Looked up from germline, CDR1 is MNHEY and CDR2 is SMNVEV (reference sequence). After removal of 4 bases from V and 3 bases from J, the junction contained 6 bases not matched to a gene. The CDR3 extends over 15 amino acids. The CDR3 spells CASSSHRGGGNTIYF. CDR3 sequence (DNA): TGTGCCAGCAGTTCCCACAGGGGAGGTGGAAACACCATATATTTT.

This clone was observed a few times. This chain links TRBV6-1 with TRBJ1-1, with D possibly TRBD1 on 6 matching bases. The V and J ends lost 0 bases and 4 bases respectively, with 15 bases between them. Germline assignment: CDR1 MNHNS and CDR2 SASEGT. The CDR3 runs 16 residues. In DNA form, the CDR3 reads TGTGCCAGCAGTGAAGCTTCAGGGGAGGGTGGCACTGAAGCTTTCTTT. Its protein product is CASSEASGEGGTEAFF.

The rearrangement links TRBV30 to TRBJ1-4; the D gene is possibly TRBD1 (5 bases). Trimming shortened V by 1 base and J by 3 bases, and 15 bases separated the two germline ends. Germline V gene sequence: CDR1 GTSNPN, CDR2 SVGIG (reference sequence). The CDR3 has 16 residues. CDR3: CAWSDPQGRANEKLFF. DNA for the CDR3: TGTGCCTGGAGTGACCCCCAGGGTCGGGCTAATGAAAAACTGTTTTTT.

The gene calls are TRBV11-1 and TRBJ2-5, with 8 bases that match TRBD1. Germline V lookup: CDR1 SGHAT, CDR2 FQDESV (reference sequence). The CDR3 extends over 17 amino acids. Trimming at V came to 4 bases and at J to 1 base, leaving 11 bases not matched to a gene. This CDR3 reads CASSSKDRGPRQETQYF. DNA of the CDR3: TGTGCCAGCAGCTCCAAAGACAGGGGCCCCCGCCAAGAGACCCAGTACTTC.

This clone was observed a handful of times. The rearrangement uses TRBV29-1 and TRBJ2-1; D remains ambiguous. The CDR3 contains 12 residues. Germline assignment: CDR1 SQVTM and CDR2 ANQGSEA. V was trimmed by 4 bases and J by 5 bases, leaving 9 bases between them. The CDR3 loop is CSVASTDNEQFF. The CDR3 DNA is TGCAGCGTTGCTAGTACTGACAATGAGCAGTTCTTC.

The V and J genes are TRBV11-3 and TRBJ2-1; maybe TRBD2 (6 bases). Trimming cost V 5 bases and J 4 bases, with 12 bases left between them. From germline, CDR1 is SGHNT and CDR2 YENEEA. CDR3 length: 14 residues. Here the CDR3 DNA reads TGTGCCAGCAGCCCCAGCGGGCTTTACAATGAGCAGTTCTTC. It yields the protein CASSPSGLYNEQFF.

The rearrangement joins TRBV15 to TRBJ2-1; possibly TRBD2 for D (6 bases). The germline gives CDR1 LNHNV, CDR2 YYDKDF (reference sequence). The CDR3 is 15 residues long. V lost 6 bases to trimming and J lost 7 bases, with 19 bases between them. As DNA, the CDR3 is TGTGCCACCAGTTTCGGGGACTCTCTAGCTAATGAGCAGTTCTTC. Its translation: CATSFGDSLANEQFF.

V usage is TRBV11-3 and J usage is TRBJ2-7; 11 positions match TRBD2. The CDR3 covers 15 residues. Per germline, CDR1 SGHNT and CDR2 YENEEA. V gave up 6 bases and J gave up 2 bases; unmatched junction bases: 6. CDR3 sequence reads: CASSSGGALAYEQYF. The CDR3, as DNA: TGTGCCAGCAGTAGCGGGGGGGCCCTAGCCTACGAGCAGTACTTC.

The chain links TRBV4-2 to TRBJ2-2; D is ambiguous. The germline V and J ends were trimmed by 0 bases and 3 bases, with 14 bases remaining between them. CDR1 and CDR2 from the germline V gene are LGHNA and YNFKEQ. The CDR3 loop spans 17 amino acids. CDR3 nucleotides: TGTGCCAGCAGCCAAGATCAGCCTAGTTCGGACACCGGGGAGCTGTTTTTT. This sequence encodes CASSQDQPSSDTGELFF.

This clone was seen just once. The chain has TRBV7-9 and TRBJ1-2, with D perhaps TRBD1 (5 bases). The germline V and J ends were trimmed by 5 bases and 8 bases, with 15 bases remaining between them. Germline assignment: CDR1 SEHNR and CDR2 FQNEAQ (reference sequence). The CDR3 has 13 residues. The CDR3 sequence is CASSGGSSGGYTF. CDR3 coding DNA: TGTGCCAGCAGCGGGGGGTCCTCCGGGGGCTACACCTTC.

The chain uses TRBV5-1 and TRBJ2-7; 7 positions match TRBD1. The germline V gene encodes CDR1 SGHRS and CDR2 YFSETQ. V dropped 4 bases and J dropped 0; count of bases not matched to a gene: 10. The CDR3 sequence is 16 residues long. This CDR3 reads CASSPNPGQSSYEQYF. The CDR3 nucleotides read TGCGCCAGCAGCCCCAACCCGGGACAGAGCTCCTACGAGCAGTACTTC. The whole variable domain, remainder taken from reference TRBV5-1 and TRBJ2-7, is KAGVTQTPRYLIKTRGQQVTLSCSPISGHRSVSWYQQTPGQGLQFLFEYFSETQRNKGNFPGRFSGRQFSNSRSEMNVSTLELGDSALYLCASSPNPGQSSYEQYFGPGTRLTVT.

The gene calls are TRBV6-5 and TRBJ1-2; 7 nucleotides agree with TRBD1. The CDR3 extends over 14 amino acids. The V and J ends lost 6 bases and 9 bases, in that order; junction bases with no gene match: 13. Germline CDR1 and CDR2: MNHEY and SVGAGI. The CDR3 spells CASRGEQGLGSYTF. For the CDR3, the DNA is TGTGCCAGCAGAGGTGAACAGGGGTTAGGGAGCTACACCTTC.

V gene TRBV6-6 combines with J gene TRBJ1-2, with D perhaps matching TRBD1 (5 bases). V dropped 2 bases and J dropped 8 bases, with 18 bases sitting between them. The CDR3 consists of 15 residues. From germline, CDR1 is MNHNY and CDR2 SVGAGI (reference sequence). CDR3 DNA sequence: TGTGCCAGCAGTTACCTTCCCGGGGGGGATCAGGGCTACACCTTC. Amino acid sequence: CASSYLPGGDQGYTF.

This clone showed up just a few times. The genes are TRBV10-2 and TRBJ2-7; 15 bases are a match to TRBD2. Germline CDR1 is WSHSY and CDR2 is SAAADI. The CDR3 length is 16 residues. The V gene end was trimmed by 2 bases and the J gene end by 6 bases; junction bases not matched to a gene: 5. The CDR3 DNA follows: TGCGCCAGCAGTGAGGGGGGACTAGCGGGAGGAGGCGAGCAGTACTTC. This sequence encodes CASSEGGLAGGGEQYF.

This clone was seen once. A single base separates this from a much larger clone, so it may be a read error. The rearrangement joins TRBV6-4 to TRBJ1-6; 12 positions agree with TRBD1. The CDR3 covers 14 residues. The germline V gene has CDR1 MRHNA and CDR2 SNTAGT. CDR3 protein: CASSDGTGGSPFHF. The CDR3, as DNA: TGTGCCAGCAGTGACGGGACAGGGGGCTCACCCTTCCACTTT.

This chain links TRBV6-1 with TRBJ2-7; 7 positions match TRBD1. CDR1 and CDR2 from the germline V gene are MNHNS and SASEGT. V dropped 2 bases and J dropped 5; count of bases not matched to a gene: 6. CDR3 length: 14 amino acids. This CDR3 is CASSERQGSDEQYF. The CDR3 region has the DNA TGTGCCAGCAGTGAAAGACAGGGTTCCGACGAGCAGTACTTC.

The chain has TRBV5-8 and TRBJ1-6; 7 bases match TRBD1. The germline CDR1 and CDR2 sequences are SGHTS and YDEGEE. The CDR3 runs to 15 residues. V gave up 0 bases and J gave up 9 bases; unmatched junction bases: 6. CDR3 sequence reads: CASSLAGTEFSPLHF. DNA for the CDR3: TGTGCCAGCAGCTTGGCCGGGACAGAATTTTCACCCCTCCACTTT.

The chain combines TRBV13 with TRBJ2-3; weak D call: TRBD2 (5 bases). V lost 1 base, J lost 4 bases, and 9 bases lay in between. The CDR3 totals 14 residues. CDR1 and CDR2 from the germline V gene are PRHDT and FYEKMQ (reference sequence). In DNA form, the CDR3 reads TGTGCCAGCAGCTTAGCGGGGAGAGCAGATACGCAGTATTTT. Its translation: CASSLAGRADTQYF.

CDR3 bases: TGTGCCAGTAGTATAACGAGACAGGGGGCCGAGACCCAGTACTTC. Protein product: CASSITRQGAETQYF. The rearrangement joins TRBV19 to TRBJ2-5; TRBD1 aligns across 10 bases. The V gene end was trimmed by 2 bases and the J gene end by 5 bases; junction bases not matched to a gene: 5. From germline, CDR1 is LNHDA and CDR2 SQIVND (reference sequence). The CDR3 length is 15 residues. Full variable domain (remainder filled in from reference TRBV19 and TRBJ2-5): DGGITQSPKYLFRKEGQNVTLSCEQNLNHDAMYWYRQDPGQGLRLIYYSQIVNDFQKGDIAEGYSVSREKKESFPLTVTSAQKNPTAFYLCASSITRQGAETQYFGPGTRLLVL.

As DNA, the CDR3 is TGCGCCAGCAGCTTCTCGGCTAGCGGGAGGAAAGAGACCCAGTACTTC. Its protein product is CASSFSASGRKETQYF. The gene calls are TRBV5-1 and TRBJ2-5; 11 positions agree with TRBD2. CDR3 length equals 16 residues. Germline-derived CDR1 and CDR2 are SGHRS and YFSETQ. V was clipped by 2 bases and J by 3 bases; unmatched bases: 6.

The chain joins TRBV30 to TRBJ1-3; D gene uncertain. This CDR3 is 16 amino acids long. CDR1 is GTSNPN and CDR2 is SVGIG in the germline V gene (reference sequence). V lost 0 bases to trimming and J lost 2 bases, with 14 bases between them. The CDR3 coding sequence is TGTGCCTGGAGTGTACTAGGGAGGGAGGCTGGAAACACCATATATTTT. It is translated as CAWSVLGREAGNTIYF.

This clone was seen once. The chain employs TRBV10-3 and TRBJ1-2; 8 bases match TRBD1. V dropped 2 bases and J dropped 7; count of bases not matched to a gene: 6. This CDR3 is built from 14 residues. Per the germline V gene, CDR1 is ENHRY and CDR2 is SYGVKD. The CDR3 DNA reads as TGTGCCATCAGTGAGCCGACAGGGGCGGGTGGCTACACCTTC. Its protein is CAISEPTGAGGYTF.